One sample yielded the 8 T cell receptor beta chains listed below, sequenced in a study of OX40 agonist ivuxolimab in advanced cancers. Method: immunoSEQ multiplex PCR; TCRdb's copy keeps in-frame clones and lacks some. Of tens of thousands of clones detected, 75% to 90% appear once; the ten largest clones hold roughly 40%. Sequencing was performed on CD4+ or CD8+ T cells sorted from blood, taken in a trial of the OX40 agonist ivuxolimab. The receptors were sampled from an adult with an advanced solid tumor such as melanoma, head and neck, liver or kidney cancer.

The chain is built from TRBV27 and TRBJ2-2; D remains ambiguous. The CDR3 consists of 16 residues. Germline V gene lookup returns CDR1 MNHEY and CDR2 SMNVEV (reference sequence). V shed 3 bases and J shed 4 bases, with 15 bases lying between them. DNA for the CDR3: TGTGCCAGCAGTTTGGCGGAGAAGTTCTTCACCGGGGAGCTGTTTTTT. This gives the protein CASSLAEKFFTGELFF.

In the case of this clone: The junction departs from the called germline gene at one end, perhaps through a read error. The rearrangement links TRBV7-7 to TRBJ2-7; either TRBD1 or TRBD2 may supply D (5 bases each). CDR1 and CDR2 from the germline V gene are SSHAT and FNYEAQ (reference sequence). The CDR3 covers 18 residues. The CDR3 region is CASSLCQGVWDLSYEQYF. The CDR3 bases are TGTGCTAGCAGCTTATGTCAGGGAGTGTGGGACCTCTCCTACGAGCAGTACTTC.

The gene calls are TRBV6-5 and TRBJ2-5, with 11 bases identical to TRBD1. The CDR3 runs 14 residues. The J segment lost 5 bases and the V segment lost 5 bases, leaving 4 bases of the junction unmatched. The germline V gene has CDR1 MNHEY and CDR2 SVGAGI. DNA of the CDR3: TGTGCCAGCAGTGGGACAGGGGGAATTGAGACCCAGTACTTC. It is translated as CASSGTGGIETQYF.

The chain recombines TRBV4-1 with TRBJ2-1; 9 bases are shared with TRBD2. This CDR3 has 17 residues. Germline-derived CDR1 and CDR2 are MGHRA and YSYEKL. The J segment lost 8 bases and the V segment lost 3 bases, leaving 14 bases of the junction unmatched. CDR3 bases: TGCGCCAGCAGCCAGATGAGGCTAGCGGGACTTGGGGATGAGCAGTTCTTC. Translated: CASSQMRLAGLGDEQFF.

This clone was seen more than once but under ten times. One end of the junction varies from germline; a read error may be responsible. The chain carries TRBV7-7 and TRBJ2-5; the match to TRBD1 covers 7 bases. Germline CDR1 is SSHAT and CDR2 is FNYEAQ (reference sequence). The CDR3 consists of 15 residues. CDR3 protein: CASSLAFSGGETQYF. For the CDR3, the DNA is TGTGCTAGCAGCTTAGCGTTTTCAGGGGGAGAGACCCAGTACTTC.

V and J are TRBV29-1 and TRBJ2-7; possibly TRBD1 for D (5 bases). The V end was cut by 4 bases, the J end by 3 bases, with 19 bases between. The CDR3 is 15 residues long. CDR1 is SQVTM and CDR2 is ANQGSEA in the germline V gene. The CDR3 loop reads CSVVPGFHSGYEQYF. For the CDR3, the DNA is TGCAGCGTTGTCCCAGGGTTTCACTCGGGCTACGAGCAGTACTTC.

The J gene is TRBJ2-1, the V gene TRBV27; 7 nucleotides agree with TRBD1. This CDR3 has 16 amino acids. The V gene's germline CDR1 is MNHEY and CDR2 SMNVEV (reference sequence). Unmatched junction bases numbered 13, after V lost 5 bases and J lost 6 bases. CDR3 nucleotides: TGTGCCAGCAGTAGCCTTGAGGTGACAGGGCCCAATGAGCAGTTCTTC. It translates to CASSSLEVTGPNEQFF.

The table lists this clone with a count of one. DNA for the CDR3: TGTGCCAGCAGCCCCCCGGGACAGAGCTACAATGAGCAGTTCTTC. This translates into CASSPPGQSYNEQFF. This chain connects TRBV7-9 to TRBJ2-1, with 7 nucleotides matching TRBD1. J gave up 3 bases and V 5 bases, and 7 bases lay outside the gene matches. The germline CDR1 and CDR2 sequences are SEHNR and FQNEAQ (reference sequence). The CDR3 is 15 residues long.